The 16 T cell receptor beta chains reported below all come from one sample, sequenced in a study of T-cell reconstitution after alpha-beta-depleted transplantation in children (dated by TCRdb to 2016 to 2018). This sample's treatment or condition label indicates: allogeneic hematopoietic cell transplantation with graft depleted of TCRalphabeta T cells and CD19 B cells. Library preparation was by PCR. Sequencer: Illumina HiSeq 2500. Molecular barcoding was employed in the preparation of TCR libraries, with unique molecular identifiers being used to normalize TCRbeta repertoire quantification. Through fastp at Q25 and MiXCR, TCRdb rebuilt clones from the public reads, retaining in-frame beta chains. Each entry is one CDR3 protein sequence, shown with its most common DNA and genes. This sample comprises fewer than 550,000 distinct CDR3 sequences, roughly 11% of them detected only once. Jointly, the top ten make up 12% to 15% of the sample.

The sample here was PBMCs, mostly from graft donor cells, taken 180 days after TCRalphabeta/CD19-depleted stem cell transplant. These receptors all come from a female patient aged 2 to 10 who had a stem cell transplant for aplastic anemia, so the T cells may come from the graft donor.

In its sample, this clonotype was seen many times. The chain uses TRBV28 and TRBJ2-1, with 12 bases aligning to TRBD2. The CDR3 consists of 16 residues. Looked up from germline, CDR1 is MDHEN and CDR2 is SYDVKM. V dropped 2 bases and J dropped 8; count of bases not matched to a gene: 7. The CDR3 bases are TGTGCCAGCAGTTTAACGACTAGCGGGAGTACGGATGAGCAGTTCTTC. Translated, it gives CASSLTTSGSTDEQFF. Combining the CDR3 with reference TRBV28 and TRBJ2-1 gives the whole variable domain DVKVTQSSRYLVKRTGEKVFLECVQDMDHENMFWYRQDPGLGLRLIYFSYDVKMKEKGDIPEGYSVSREKKERFSLILESASTNQTSMYLCASSLTTSGSTDEQFFGPGTRLTVL.

V gene TRBV12-3 or TRBV12-4 combines with J gene TRBJ2-2, with TRBD2 as a possible D gene (5 bases). V was cut by 3 bases and J by 2 bases, with 10 bases left in between. The CDR3 has 15 residues. The CDR3 DNA follows: TGTGCCAGCAGTTTGTCAGGACTCAACACCGGGGAGCTGTTTTTT. Amino acid sequence: CASSLSGLNTGELFF.

This clonotype was counted ten times or more. The chain is built from TRBV4-1 and TRBJ2-2; D is uncertain. CDR1 and CDR2 from the germline V gene are MGHRA and YSYEKL. Trimming pared 1 base from V and 3 bases from J, leaving 9 bases between. The CDR3 sequence is 15 residues long. The CDR3 DNA follows: TGCGCCAGCAGCCAAGGTCCATTGGACACCGGGGAGCTGTTTTTT. It specifies CASSQGPLDTGELFF.

This clonotype occurred many times. The rearrangement joins TRBV25-1 to TRBJ2-6; a weak D match, TRBD1 (6 bases). Germline loops: CDR1 MGHDK, CDR2 SYGVNS. With 1 base removed from V and 4 bases from J, the gap between germline ends came to 11 bases. The CDR3 covers 16 residues. The CDR3 reads CASSESWGRGANVLTF. The CDR3 DNA reads as TGTGCCAGCAGTGAATCATGGGGGCGGGGGGCCAACGTCCTGACTTTC.

To note about this clonotype: A read error may account for a junction end that differs from germline. The chain has TRBV5-1 and TRBJ2-1, with D unresolved. This CDR3 comprises 16 residues. Per the germline V gene, CDR1 is SGHRS and CDR2 is YFSETQ. The CDR3 here is CASSLGYGKSYNEHFF. The CDR3 DNA is TGCGCCAGCAGCTTAGGTTACGGCAAATCCTACAATGAGCATTTCTTC.

At least ten counts were recorded for this clonotype. V usage is TRBV27 and J usage is TRBJ2-3; no definite D call. Per the germline V gene, CDR1 is MNHEY and CDR2 is SMNVEV (reference sequence). V lost 5 bases and J 1 base, leaving 7 bases between the germline ends. The CDR3 is 13 amino acids. CDR3 in amino acids: CASSVRRTDTQYF. DNA for the CDR3: TGTGCCAGCAGTGTCAGACGCACAGATACGCAGTATTTT.

This clonotype was detected only a few times. The rearrangement joins TRBV20-1 to TRBJ2-3; D not certain. V was pared by 6 bases and J by 2 bases, with 9 bases between. CDR3 length: 12 residues. The germline gives CDR1 DFQATT, CDR2 SNEGSKA (reference sequence). CDR3 sequence reads: CSAALNTDTQYF. CDR3 sequence (DNA): TGCAGTGCCGCCTTAAACACAGATACGCAGTATTTT.

The chain carries TRBV7-9 and TRBJ1-5; 7 bases agree with TRBD1. Germline lookup yields CDR1 SEHNR and CDR2 FQNEAQ (reference sequence). The CDR3 loop spans 14 amino acids. J lost 1 base, V lost 7 bases, and 4 bases had no gene match. This CDR3 is CASTRQGSNQPQHF. CDR3 DNA sequence: TGTGCCAGCACCCGACAGGGAAGCAATCAGCCCCAGCATTTT.

The sample holds many counts of this clonotype. V and J are TRBV3-1 and TRBJ2-7, with TRBD2 matching over 8 bases. This CDR3 contains 13 residues. Looked up from germline, CDR1 is LGHDT and CDR2 is YNNKEL (reference sequence). J was trimmed by 8 bases and V by 4 bases; bases with no gene match: 7. CDR3 DNA: TGTGCCAGCAGCCGGGACGGGAGGGCCCAGCAGTACTTC. Translation: CASSRDGRAQQYF.

The rearrangement uses TRBV4-2 and TRBJ1-4; 9 bases align to TRBD1. The CDR3 has 15 amino acids. Looked up from germline, CDR1 is LGHNA and CDR2 is YNFKEQ. V lost 2 bases and J lost 10; bases outside the gene matches: 8. DNA for the CDR3: TGTGCCAGCAGCCAACCCGGGACAGGGCCTTCAAAACTGTTTTTT. Translated: CASSQPGTGPSKLFF.

In this sample, this clonotype turned up a few times. Written as DNA, the CDR3 is TGTGCCAGCAGTTACCGGACTAGCGGGGGTTACGAGCAGTACTTC. Amino acids: CASSYRTSGGYEQYF. V gene TRBV12-3 or TRBV12-4 combines with J gene TRBJ2-7; 13 nucleotides line up with TRBD2. The ends lost 4 bases at V and 4 bases at J; junction bases unmatched: 4. This CDR3 contains 15 residues.

There are many counts of this clonotype. This chain uses TRBV12-3 or TRBV12-4 with TRBJ2-2; 7 bases align to TRBD1. This CDR3 has 15 residues. Unmatched junction bases numbered 8, after V lost 7 bases and J lost 3 bases. For the CDR3, the DNA is TGTGCCAGCATCCCGGGACAGTATTACACCGGGGAGCTGTTTTTT. This sequence encodes CASIPGQYYTGELFF.

The CDR3 is CASSLERLAGAYEQYF. CDR3 nucleotides: TGTGCCAGCAGTTTGGAGCGCCTAGCGGGAGCCTACGAGCAGTACTTC. The rearrangement links TRBV12-3 or TRBV12-4 to TRBJ2-7; 10 bases fit TRBD2. The ends lost 3 bases at V and 2 bases at J; junction bases unmatched: 7. The CDR3 has 16 residues.

The rearrangement joins TRBV6-2 or TRBV6-3 to TRBJ2-1; TRBD2 agrees at 13 bases. Germline trimming cut 4 bases from V and 5 bases from J; bases unmatched to any gene: 5. The CDR3 covers 16 residues. Germline lookup yields CDR1 MNHEY and CDR2 SVGEGT. The CDR3, as DNA: TGTGCCAGCAGTTTCCTAGGACTAGCGGGAGACAATGAGCAGTTCTTC. It yields the protein CASSFLGLAGDNEQFF.

This chain uses TRBV4-2 with TRBJ1-1; TRBD1 aligns across 8 bases. The V gene end was trimmed by 2 bases and the J gene end by 5 bases; junction bases not matched to a gene: 10. From germline, CDR1 is LGHNA and CDR2 YNFKEQ. The CDR3 runs 16 residues. CDR3 bases: TGTGCCAGCAGCCAAACTCCCCGGACAGGGATAACTGAAGCTTTCTTT. Its translation: CASSQTPRTGITEAFF.

The chain recombines TRBV28 with TRBJ2-1; D not resolved. Between the trimmed V and J ends, which lost 5 bases and 1 base, there was a span of 6 bases. Per germline, CDR1 MDHEN and CDR2 SYDVKM. This CDR3 contains 13 residues. The CDR3 reads CASSAFSYNEQFF. CDR3 DNA sequence: TGTGCCAGCAGTGCCTTTTCCTACAATGAGCAGTTCTTC.